Each of the 8 T cell receptor beta chains below was sequenced from the same sample in a study of CD8+ T cells in alopecia areata. Investigators isolated RNA and reverse transcribed it into cDNA to act as the sequencing template. This table comes from immunoSEQ multiplex PCR, and its TCRdb copy is limited to in-frame clones, with some not included. The table has some 130,000 clones, around three fifths seen once. Sequenced material: CD4+ T cells sorted from blood, taken at week 0. The receptor set was obtained from a human donor with alopecia areata.

The gene calls are TRBV30 and TRBJ1-3; 9 nucleotides agree with TRBD1. Trimming at V came to 7 bases and at J to 3 bases, leaving 4 bases not matched to a gene. CDR1 GTSNPN and CDR2 SVGIG come from the germline V gene (reference sequence). This CDR3 is built from 13 residues. The CDR3 DNA reads as TGTGCCTTACAGGGGGCCGGTGGAAACACCATATATTTT. This codes for CALQGAGGNTIYF. The whole variable domain, remainder taken from reference TRBV30 and TRBJ1-3, is SQTIHQWPATLVQPVGSPLSLECTVEGTSNPNLYWYRQAAGRGLQLLFYSVGIGQISSEVPQNLSASRPQDRQFILSSKKLLLSDSGFYLCALQGAGGNTIYFGEGSWLTVV.

Comment on this clone: A read error may account for a junction end that differs from germline. V gene TRBV7-7 combines with J gene TRBJ2-1, with D unclear. Germline V gene lookup returns CDR1 SSHAT and CDR2 FNYEAQ (reference sequence). The CDR3 loop spans 13 amino acids. CDR3 sequence reads: CASSPGSYNEQFF. The CDR3 DNA sequence: TGTGCTAGCAGTCCCGGTTCCTACAATGAGCAGTTCTTC.

This clone was picked up a small number of times. J is TRBJ2-6 and V is TRBV19; a weak D match, TRBD1 (6 bases). V lost 8 bases, J lost 0 bases, and 17 bases lay in between. From germline, CDR1 is LNHDA and CDR2 SQIVND (reference sequence). The CDR3 loop spans 17 amino acids. The CDR3 sequence is CASCGDTSYSGANVLTF. The CDR3 nucleotides are TGTGCCAGTTGTGGGGACACTTCCTACTCTGGGGCCAACGTCCTGACTTTC.

The J gene is TRBJ2-3, the V gene TRBV6-6, with D perhaps being TRBD1 or TRBD2 (5 bases each). Trimming removed 7 bases at V and 2 bases at J, with 10 bases between. This CDR3 region has 13 residues. The germline gives CDR1 MNHNY, CDR2 SVGAGI (reference sequence). CDR3 protein: CASTRGDTDTQYF. CDR3 nucleotide sequence: TGTGCCAGCACAAGAGGGGACACAGATACGCAGTATTTT.

The gene calls are TRBV29-1 and TRBJ1-1; 10 nucleotides line up with TRBD1. V lost 3 bases, J lost 11 bases, and 6 bases stayed unmatched. CDR3 size: 12 residues. Looked up from germline, CDR1 is SQVTM and CDR2 is ANQGSEA. In nucleotides, the CDR3 is TGCAGCGTTGAGAAGACAGGGGGCTTGGCTTTCTTT. Translation: CSVEKTGGLAFF.

The count of this clone is one. The chain joins TRBV4-2 to TRBJ1-6, with a tentative D call TRBD1 (6 bases). The CDR3 has 16 amino acids. The V end was cut by 4 bases, the J end by 0 bases, with 10 bases between. Looked up from germline, CDR1 is LGHNA and CDR2 is YNFKEQ. CDR3 bases: TGTGCCAGCAGCCCGGACAGCAGCTCCTATAATTCACCCCTCCACTTT. Residues: CASSPDSSSYNSPLHF.

This rearrangement joins TRBV28 to TRBJ2-4; 11 bases match TRBD2. The CDR3 consists of 15 residues. V dropped 4 bases and J dropped 6; count of bases not matched to a gene: 5. In germline, CDR1 is MDHEN, CDR2 SYDVKM. CDR3 sequence reads: CASSSSGTSGNIQYF. The CDR3 nucleotides read TGTGCCAGCAGTTCCTCCGGGACTAGCGGAAACATTCAGTACTTC.

The chain carries TRBV7-9 and TRBJ2-7; D might be TRBD2 (6 bases). Germline loops: CDR1 SEHNR, CDR2 FQNEAQ (reference sequence). Deletions cut 2 bases from V and 5 bases from J, with 16 bases between. CDR3 size: 15 residues. CDR3 DNA sequence: TGTGCCAGCAGCTTACGTGCGGCGGGGTCCCACGAGCAGTACTTC. Translated, it gives CASSLRAAGSHEQYF.